This T cell receptor (beta chain) was sequenced during a study of beta chain features in type 1 diabetes. For this clone: No antigen is known for it.

CD4+ naive, central memory, regulatory and stem cell-like memory subsets were isolated by sorting on CD45RO/CCR7/CD25/CD127/CD95/CD27. The investigators reverse transcribed all of the isolated RNA, so they sequenced expressed TCRB transcripts. Naive, central memory and regulatory T cell samples came to a mean of around 3.5 million reads. Sequenced by immunoSEQ multiplex PCR; TCRdb stores in-frame clones only, minus some. The sample includes about 410,000 clones, approximately 15% seen only once; the top ten take 0.035% to 0.04%. Regarding the study as a whole: When VDJ junctions were examined, type 1 diabetes patients showed fewer insertions and more deletions. Researchers reported that naive, central memory and Treg TCRB repertoires appeared more similar in patients than in healthy donors.

The clonotype comes from a man aged 30 to 39 in good health. Sequencing was done on a sample of naive CD4+ T cells from blood.

The CDR3 sequence is CSVRRGNEKLFF. CDR3 nucleotide sequence: TGCAGCGTGCGCCGGGGAAATGAAAAACTGTTTTTT. The chain couples TRBV29-1 to TRBJ1-4; D remains unclear. V was shortened by 6 bases and J by 5 bases, with 10 bases between the two germline ends. Germline V gene sequence: CDR1 SQVTM, CDR2 ANQGSEA. The length of the CDR3 is 12 residues.